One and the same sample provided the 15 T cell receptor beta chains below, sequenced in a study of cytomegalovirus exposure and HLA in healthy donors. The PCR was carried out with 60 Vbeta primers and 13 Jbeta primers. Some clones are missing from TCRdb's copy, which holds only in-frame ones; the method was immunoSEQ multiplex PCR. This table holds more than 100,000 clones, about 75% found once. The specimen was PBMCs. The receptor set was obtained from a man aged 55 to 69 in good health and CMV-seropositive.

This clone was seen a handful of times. The CDR3 protein is CASSRLDREEVEAFF. The CDR3 coding sequence is TGTGCCAGCAGCCGATTGGACAGGGAGGAGGTTGAAGCTTTCTTT. The chain has TRBV5-6 and TRBJ1-1; TRBD1 matches at 8 bases. The ends lost 4 bases at V and 7 bases at J; junction bases unmatched: 12. This CDR3 is built from 15 residues. The V gene's germline CDR1 is SGHDT and CDR2 YYEEEE.

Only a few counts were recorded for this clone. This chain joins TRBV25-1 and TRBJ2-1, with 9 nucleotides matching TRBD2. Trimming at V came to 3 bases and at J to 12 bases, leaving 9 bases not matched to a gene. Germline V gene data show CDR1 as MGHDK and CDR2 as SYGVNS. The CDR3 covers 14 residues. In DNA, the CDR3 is TGTGCCAGCAGTGACGGGCGGGAGGGGGTCGGGCAGTTCTTC. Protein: CASSDGREGVGQFF. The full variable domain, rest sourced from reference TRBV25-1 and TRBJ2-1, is EADIYQTPRYLVIGTGKKITLECSQTMGHDKMYWYQQDPGMELHLIHYSYGVNSTEKGDLSSESTVSRIRTEHFPLTLESARPSHTSQYLCASSDGREGVGQFFGPGTRLTVL.

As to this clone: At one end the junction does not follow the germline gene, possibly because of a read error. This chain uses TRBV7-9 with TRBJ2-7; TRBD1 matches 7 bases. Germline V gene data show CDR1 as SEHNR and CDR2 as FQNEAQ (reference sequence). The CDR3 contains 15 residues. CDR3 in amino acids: CSSSVPGDRAYEQYF. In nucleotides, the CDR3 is TGTTCCAGCAGCGTTCCCGGCGACAGGGCCTACGAGCAGTACTTC.

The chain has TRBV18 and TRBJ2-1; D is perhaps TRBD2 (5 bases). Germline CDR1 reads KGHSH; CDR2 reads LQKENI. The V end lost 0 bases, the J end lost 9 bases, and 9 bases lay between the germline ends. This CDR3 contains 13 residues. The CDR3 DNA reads TGTGCCAGCTCACCACCTAACGAGGGTGAGCAGTTCTTC. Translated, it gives CASSPPNEGEQFF.

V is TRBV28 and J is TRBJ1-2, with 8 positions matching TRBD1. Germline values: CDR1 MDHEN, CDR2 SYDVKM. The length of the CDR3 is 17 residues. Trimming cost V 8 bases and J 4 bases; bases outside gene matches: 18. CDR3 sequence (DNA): TGTGCCAGCGGTCGACAGGGGCATTATACCCCAATCTATGGCTACACCTTC. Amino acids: CASGRQGHYTPIYGYTF.

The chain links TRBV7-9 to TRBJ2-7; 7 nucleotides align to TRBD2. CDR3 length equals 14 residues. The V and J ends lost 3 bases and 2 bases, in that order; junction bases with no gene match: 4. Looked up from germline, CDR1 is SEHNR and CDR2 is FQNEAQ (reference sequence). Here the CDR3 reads CASSFRRGAYEQYF. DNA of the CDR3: TGTGCCAGCAGCTTCCGTCGGGGGGCCTACGAGCAGTACTTC.

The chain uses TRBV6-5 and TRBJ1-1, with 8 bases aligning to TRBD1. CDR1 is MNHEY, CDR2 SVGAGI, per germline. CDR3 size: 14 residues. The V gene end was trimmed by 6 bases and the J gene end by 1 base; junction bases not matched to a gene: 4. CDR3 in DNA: TGTGCCAGCAGGGGGGGACAGGAGAACACTGAAGCTTTCTTT. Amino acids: CASRGGQENTEAFF.

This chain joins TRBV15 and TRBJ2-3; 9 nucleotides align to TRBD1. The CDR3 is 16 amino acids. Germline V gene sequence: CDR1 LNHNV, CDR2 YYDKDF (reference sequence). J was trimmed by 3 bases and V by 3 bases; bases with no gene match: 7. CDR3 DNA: TGTGCCACCAGCAGGAAAACAGGGGGCAGAACAGATACGCAGTATTTT. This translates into CATSRKTGGRTDTQYF.

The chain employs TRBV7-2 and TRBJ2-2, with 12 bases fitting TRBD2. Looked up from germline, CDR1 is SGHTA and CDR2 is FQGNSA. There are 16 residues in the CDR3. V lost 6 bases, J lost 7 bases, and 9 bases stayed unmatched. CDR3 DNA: TGTGCCAGCAGTCCTCTAGCGGGAGGGCTCGACGGGGAGCTGTTTTTT. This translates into CASSPLAGGLDGELFF.

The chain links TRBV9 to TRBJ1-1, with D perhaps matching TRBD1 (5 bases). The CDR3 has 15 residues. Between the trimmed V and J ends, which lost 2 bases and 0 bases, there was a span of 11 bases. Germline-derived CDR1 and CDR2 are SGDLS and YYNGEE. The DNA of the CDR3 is TGTGCCAGCAGCGTCCACGGAGGGGTGAACACTGAAGCTTTCTTT. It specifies CASSVHGGVNTEAFF.

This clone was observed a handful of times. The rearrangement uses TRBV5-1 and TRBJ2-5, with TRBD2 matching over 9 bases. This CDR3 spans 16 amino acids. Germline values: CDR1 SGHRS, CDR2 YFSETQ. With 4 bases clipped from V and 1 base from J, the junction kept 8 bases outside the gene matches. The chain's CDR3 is CASSPAVTSGQETQYF. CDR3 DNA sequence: TGCGCCAGCAGCCCTGCAGTGACTAGCGGCCAAGAGACCCAGTACTTC.

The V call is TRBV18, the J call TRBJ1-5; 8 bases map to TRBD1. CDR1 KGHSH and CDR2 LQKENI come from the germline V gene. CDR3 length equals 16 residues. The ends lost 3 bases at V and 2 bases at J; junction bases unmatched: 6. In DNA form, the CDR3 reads TGTGCCAGCTCACCCTCGGCAGGGGGCGGCAATCAGCCCCAGCATTTT. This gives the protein CASSPSAGGGNQPQHF.

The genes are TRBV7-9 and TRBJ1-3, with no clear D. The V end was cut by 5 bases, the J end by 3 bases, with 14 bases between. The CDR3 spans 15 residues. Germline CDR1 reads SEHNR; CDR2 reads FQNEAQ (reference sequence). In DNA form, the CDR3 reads TGTGCCAGCAGCCACGTAGGTGGAGGTGGAAACACCATATATTTT. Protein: CASSHVGGGGNTIYF.

The CDR3 nucleotides read TGTGCCAGCAGGCCGGGACAGACCTACGAGCAGTACTTC. Translating it yields CASRPGQTYEQYF. This chain links TRBV7-9 with TRBJ2-7; TRBD1 matches at 7 bases. The CDR3 totals 13 residues. From germline, CDR1 is SEHNR and CDR2 FQNEAQ (reference sequence). V lost 6 bases to trimming and J lost 2 bases; unmatched junction nucleotides: 4.

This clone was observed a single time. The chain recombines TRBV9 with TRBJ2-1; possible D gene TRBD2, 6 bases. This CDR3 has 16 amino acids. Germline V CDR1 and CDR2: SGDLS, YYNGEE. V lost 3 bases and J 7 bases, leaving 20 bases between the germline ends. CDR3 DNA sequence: TGTGCCAGCAGCGCTAAGGGACTCCCCCCCGGGAATGAGCAGTTCTTC. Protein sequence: CASSAKGLPPGNEQFF.